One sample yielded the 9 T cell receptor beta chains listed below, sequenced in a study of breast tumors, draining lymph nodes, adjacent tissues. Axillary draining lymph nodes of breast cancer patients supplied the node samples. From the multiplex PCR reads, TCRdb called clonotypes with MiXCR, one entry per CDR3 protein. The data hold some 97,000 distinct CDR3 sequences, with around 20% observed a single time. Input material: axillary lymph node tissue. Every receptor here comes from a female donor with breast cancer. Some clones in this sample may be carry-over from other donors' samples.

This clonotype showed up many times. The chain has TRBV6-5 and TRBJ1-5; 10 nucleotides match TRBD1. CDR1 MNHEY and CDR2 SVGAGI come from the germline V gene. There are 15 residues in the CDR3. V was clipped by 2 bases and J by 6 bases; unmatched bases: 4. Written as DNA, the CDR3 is TGTGCCAGCAGTTACCGACAGGGGGCATCTCAGCCCCAGCATTTT. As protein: CASSYRQGASQPQHF.

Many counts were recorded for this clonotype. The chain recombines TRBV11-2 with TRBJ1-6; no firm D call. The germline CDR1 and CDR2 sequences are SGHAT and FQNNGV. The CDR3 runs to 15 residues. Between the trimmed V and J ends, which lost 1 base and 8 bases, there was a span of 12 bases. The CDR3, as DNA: TGTGCCAGCAGCTTAGGTGGCAAAGGCGATTCACCCCTCCACTTT. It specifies CASSLGGKGDSPLHF.

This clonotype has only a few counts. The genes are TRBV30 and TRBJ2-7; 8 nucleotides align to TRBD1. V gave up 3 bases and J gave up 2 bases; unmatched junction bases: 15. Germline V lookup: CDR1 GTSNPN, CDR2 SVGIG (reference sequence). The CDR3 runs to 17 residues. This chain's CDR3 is CAWRERIRDRTPYEQYF. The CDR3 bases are TGTGCCTGGAGGGAACGAATCCGGGACAGGACTCCCTACGAGCAGTACTTC. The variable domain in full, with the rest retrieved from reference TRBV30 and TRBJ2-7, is SQTIHQWPATLVQPVGSPLSLECTVEGTSNPNLYWYRQAAGRGLQLLFYSVGIGQISSEVPQNLSASRPQDRQFILSSKKLLLSDSGFYLCAWRERIRDRTPYEQYFGPGTRLTVT.

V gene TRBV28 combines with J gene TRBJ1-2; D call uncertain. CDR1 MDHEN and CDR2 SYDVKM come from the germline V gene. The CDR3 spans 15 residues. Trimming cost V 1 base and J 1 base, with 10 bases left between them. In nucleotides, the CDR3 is TGTGCCAGCAGTTTATCCAGAGCTGGTAACTATGGCTACACCTTC. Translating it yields CASSLSRAGNYGYTF.

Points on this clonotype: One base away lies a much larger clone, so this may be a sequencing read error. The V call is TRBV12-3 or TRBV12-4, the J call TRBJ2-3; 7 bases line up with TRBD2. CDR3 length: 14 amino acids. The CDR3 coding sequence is TGTGCCAGCAGTATTGCGGGGGTCACAGATGCGCAGTATTTT. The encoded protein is CASSIAGVTDAQYF.

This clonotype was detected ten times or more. CDR3 coding DNA: TGTGCCAGCAGTCGGGGGCTACAAGAGACCCAGTACTTC. It translates to CASSRGLQETQYF. This chain links TRBV6-6 with TRBJ2-5; D may match TRBD1 or TRBD2 (6 bases each). Germline values: CDR1 MNHNY, CDR2 SVGAGI (reference sequence). The germline V and J ends were trimmed by 5 bases and 2 bases, with 9 bases remaining between them. CDR3 length: 13 amino acids.

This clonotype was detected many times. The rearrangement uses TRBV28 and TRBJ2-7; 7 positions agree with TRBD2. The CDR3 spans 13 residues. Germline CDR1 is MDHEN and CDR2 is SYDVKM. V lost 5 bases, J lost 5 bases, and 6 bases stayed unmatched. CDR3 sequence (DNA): TGTGCCAGCAGTGAGGCGGGAGTTCACGAGCAGTACTTC. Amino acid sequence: CASSEAGVHEQYF.

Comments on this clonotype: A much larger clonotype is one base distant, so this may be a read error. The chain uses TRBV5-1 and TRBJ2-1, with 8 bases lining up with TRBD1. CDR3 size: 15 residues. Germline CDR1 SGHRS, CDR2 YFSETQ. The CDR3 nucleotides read TGCGCCAGCAGCTCCGACCGGACAGGGCACAATGAGCAGTGCTTC. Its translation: CASSSDRTGHNEQCF. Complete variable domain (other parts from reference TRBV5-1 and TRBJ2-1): KAGVTQTPRYLIKTRGQQVTLSCSPISGHRSVSWYQQTPGQGLQFLFEYFSETQRNKGNFPGRFSGRQFSNSRSEMNVSTLELGDSALYLCASSSDRTGHNEQCFGPGTRLTVL.

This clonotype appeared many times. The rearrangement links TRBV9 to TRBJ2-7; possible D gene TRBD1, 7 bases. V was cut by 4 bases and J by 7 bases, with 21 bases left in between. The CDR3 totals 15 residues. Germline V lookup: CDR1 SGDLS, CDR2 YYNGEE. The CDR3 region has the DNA TGTGCCAGCAGCCCCGCGGGACAGCCACTTGGGGAGCAGTACTTC. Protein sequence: CASSPAGQPLGEQYF. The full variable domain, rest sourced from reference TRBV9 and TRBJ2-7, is DSGVTQTPKHLITATGQRVTLRCSPRSGDLSVYWYQQSLDQGLQFLIQYYNGEERAKGNILERFSAQQFPDLHSELNLSSLELGDSALYFCASSPAGQPLGEQYFGPGTRLTVT.